This TCR beta chain was retrieved from a study of T cell repertoires in cytomegalovirus infection (dated by TCRdb to about 2019). For context, the study as a whole: The peptide stimulations were aimed at well-studied HLA-B-restricted epitopes as well as recently identified HLA-C-restricted CMV epitopes, whose presentation resists viral immunomodulation. Because public TCR beta signatures pointed to carriage of CMV infection together with the matching HLA type, the HLA type of each donor mattered for the analysis.

Study-wide findings and limitations: The ex vivo response was dominated by HLA-C-restricted CMV-specific TCR beta clonotypes, and the single most frequent clonotype in two of eight donors was supplied by these HLA-C-restricted clonotypes. Cumulative frequency of public TCR beta family members discriminated carriers of CMV infection plus the relevant HLA type in this cohort and an independent approximately 400-donor cohort.

The reads were generated on an Illumina HiSeq 1500. The public sequencing data were trimmed at Q25 with fastp and processed into clonotypes with MiXCR by TCRdb, which kept only in-frame beta chains. Rows with a matching CDR3 protein are joined into one entry that keeps the most common DNA and genes. The table for this sample lists about half a million distinct CDR3 sequences; roughly a third of them were counted only once. The leading ten clones occupy about a sixth of the sample. The meaning of the sample's treatment or condition label: in vitro stimulation with specific CMV peptide epitopes to enrich CMV-specific T cells. This clonotype has ten or more counts. The clone's antigen remains unknown. No quality values exist for individual bases; no much larger clone is one base distant. The sample consisted of cultured PBMCs, taken from culture after CMV antigen stimulation. This TCR was sampled from a human donor in good health (CMV status not recorded). Some clones in this sample may be carry-over from other donors' samples.

The DNA sequence reads TGTGCCAGCAGCTTATTTGTAGGGGTGCAATACGAGCAGTACTTC. It is translated as CASSLFVGVQYEQYF. This chain joins TRBV7-2 to TRBJ2-7; a tentative D match to TRBD1 spans 5 bases. The germline V gene encodes CDR1 SGHTA and CDR2 FQGNSA. The germline ends are 15 bases apart after V is trimmed by 2 bases and J by 4 bases. The CDR3 measures 15 amino acids from cysteine to phenylalanine. The DNA shown is the 45-base CDR3, in frame from base 1.